These 30 T cell receptor beta chains were sequenced from one sample in a study of cytomegalovirus exposure and HLA in healthy donors (TCRdb year 2017). The method behind the library was the immunoSEQ multiplex PCR assay. The immuneACCESS repertoire file appears here via TCRdb, limited to in-frame rearrangements. These files lack a portion of the clones; in checked studies, under half of the deficit traces to unresolved V genes, and the cause of the others is not known. This sample gives about 120,000 clones in total; over 85% of them show up just once. The leading ten clones occupy about 2.1% of the sample. Sequencing was carried out using PBMCs. These receptors were obtained from a woman younger than 35 in good health and CMV-seronegative.

J is TRBJ1-1 and V is TRBV2, with D tentatively TRBD1 (5 bases). Germline V lookup: CDR1 SNHLY, CDR2 FYNNEI. V was trimmed by 6 bases and J by 5 bases, leaving 13 bases between them. This CDR3 comprises 13 residues. CDR3 loop: CASRDTLGTEAFF. In nucleotides, the CDR3 is TGTGCCAGCAGGGACACATTGGGGACTGAAGCTTTCTTT.

The gene calls are TRBV6-4 and TRBJ1-2, with D possibly matching TRBD1 (5 bases). CDR1 and CDR2 (germline): MRHNA, SNTAGT. The CDR3 sequence is 14 residues long. V lost 2 bases, J lost 4 bases, and 11 bases lay in between. The CDR3 DNA follows: TGTGCCAGCAGTGACGCAACAGGAGTCTATGGCTACACCTTC. It translates to CASSDATGVYGYTF.

The CDR3 DNA reads as TGTGCCAGCAGCCCCTTTCTGGGGGCGGGTGGCGAGCAGTACTTC. Amino acids: CASSPFLGAGGEQYF. The rearrangement uses TRBV28 and TRBJ2-7, with a tentative D call TRBD1 (6 bases). Looked up from germline, CDR1 is MDHEN and CDR2 is SYDVKM. Trimming left V 6 bases short and J 6 bases short, with 21 bases between. The CDR3 is 15 residues long.

The chain uses TRBV9 and TRBJ1-1; 7 bases are a match to TRBD1. Germline loops: CDR1 SGDLS, CDR2 YYNGEE. CDR3 length: 16 amino acids. Losses at the gene ends were 3 bases for V and 6 bases for J; bases not matched to a gene: 14. The CDR3 loop is CASSGAPWQGGSEAFF. In DNA form, the CDR3 reads TGTGCCAGCAGCGGAGCCCCTTGGCAGGGGGGATCTGAAGCTTTCTTT.

The gene calls are TRBV5-4 and TRBJ2-3; TRBD1 matches at 12 bases. The CDR3 runs to 16 residues. Germline CDR1 SGHNT, CDR2 YYREEE (reference sequence). The V gene end was trimmed by 1 base and the J gene end by 7 bases; junction bases not matched to a gene: 7. The CDR3 DNA follows: TGTGCCAGCAGCTTGATCGGGACAGGGGGCTTAAATACGCAGTATTTT. It encodes CASSLIGTGGLNTQYF.

The chain has TRBV11-2 and TRBJ2-5, with D perhaps matching TRBD2 (6 bases). This CDR3 has 14 amino acids. V was shortened by 2 bases and J by 3 bases, with 10 bases between the two germline ends. Germline values: CDR1 SGHAT, CDR2 FQNNGV. Written as DNA, the CDR3 is TGTGCCAGCAGCTTATATTCGGGGGAAGAGACCCAGTACTTC. This encodes CASSLYSGEETQYF.

This rearrangement joins TRBV6-5 to TRBJ1-1, with TRBD1 identical over 9 bases. The CDR3 spans 12 residues. Looked up from germline, CDR1 is MNHEY and CDR2 is SVGAGI. With 6 bases clipped from V and 6 bases from J, the junction kept 2 bases outside the gene matches. The CDR3 nucleotides are TGTGCCAGCAGGCGACAGGGGGCTGAAGCTTTCTTT. It translates to CASRRQGAEAFF.

The V and J genes are TRBV5-4 and TRBJ1-1; maybe TRBD1 (5 bases). Trimming removed 4 bases at V and 1 base at J, with 8 bases between. Per the germline V gene, CDR1 is SGHNT and CDR2 is YYREEE (reference sequence). This CDR3 contains 13 residues. CDR3 amino acids: CASSATGNTEAFF. CDR3 sequence (DNA): TGTGCCAGCAGCGCAACAGGGAACACTGAAGCTTTCTTT.

V and J are TRBV4-1 and TRBJ2-7; D might be TRBD2 (5 bases). CDR1 is MGHRA and CDR2 is YSYEKL in the germline V gene. This CDR3 contains 15 residues. The germline V and J ends were trimmed by 0 bases and 7 bases, with 16 bases remaining between them. DNA of the CDR3: TGCGCCAGCAGCCAAGAAAGGAGGCCTCAATGGGAGCAGTACTTC. Protein sequence: CASSQERRPQWEQYF.

This sequence joins TRBV7-9 and TRBJ2-1; TRBD2 matches at 13 bases. Unmatched junction bases numbered 11, after V lost 11 bases and J lost 7 bases. This CDR3 contains 15 residues. Germline values: CDR1 SEHNR, CDR2 FQNEAQ (reference sequence). CDR3 in amino acids: CASKRTSGRGNEQFF. The CDR3 region has the DNA TGTGCCTCAAAAAGGACTAGCGGGAGAGGAAATGAGCAGTTCTTC.

CDR3 in DNA: TGTGCCAGTAGTAAAACAGGGACGTACCAAGAGACCCAGTACTTC. It translates to CASSKTGTYQETQYF. This chain uses TRBV19 with TRBJ2-5, with D perhaps TRBD1 (6 bases). CDR3 length: 15 amino acids. V shed 4 bases and J shed 0 bases, with 12 bases lying between them. CDR1 and CDR2 (germline): LNHDA, SQIVND (reference sequence).

The chain has TRBV5-4 and TRBJ2-3; TRBD2 is a possible D gene (6 bases). Trimming took 4 bases from V and 0 from J, leaving 12 bases between them. The CDR3 sequence is 15 residues long. CDR1 SGHNT and CDR2 YYREEE come from the germline V gene (reference sequence). CDR3 bases: TGTGCCAGCAGCCCTGGGACTCATAGCACAGATACGCAGTATTTT. This codes for CASSPGTHSTDTQYF.

The rearrangement uses TRBV6-5 and TRBJ2-2; 8 positions agree with TRBD1. The germline gives CDR1 MNHEY, CDR2 SVGAGI. The CDR3 spans 16 residues. V lost 4 bases to trimming and J lost 6 bases; unmatched junction nucleotides: 10. The CDR3 nucleotides read TGTGCCAGCAGTTCCCGGGACAGGATGGGGGCCGGGGAGCTGTTTTTT. Amino acids: CASSSRDRMGAGELFF.

The gene calls are TRBV11-3 and TRBJ1-1; a weak D match, TRBD1 (6 bases). Germline V gene data show CDR1 as SGHNT and CDR2 as YENEEA. The germline V and J ends were trimmed by 2 bases and 8 bases, with 12 bases remaining between them. This CDR3 spans 13 amino acids. The DNA of the CDR3 is TGTGCCAGCAGCTTATTCCTCGGGACAGAAGCTTTCTTT. It translates to CASSLFLGTEAFF.

The chain employs TRBV9 and TRBJ2-3; 12 positions match TRBD2. The germline gives CDR1 SGDLS, CDR2 YYNGEE. The CDR3 is made up of 15 amino acids. J gave up 6 bases and V 2 bases, and 4 bases lay outside the gene matches. In DNA, the CDR3 is TGTGCCAGCAGCGTGGGGACTAGCGGGCTGGATACGCAGTATTTT. This encodes CASSVGTSGLDTQYF. The full variable domain, rest sourced from reference TRBV9 and TRBJ2-3, is DSGVTQTPKHLITATGQRVTLRCSPRSGDLSVYWYQQSLDQGLQFLIQYYNGEERAKGNILERFSAQQFPDLHSELNLSSLELGDSALYFCASSVGTSGLDTQYFGPGTRLTVL.

The chain has TRBV5-1 and TRBJ1-1; D remains ambiguous. CDR3 length: 15 residues. V was trimmed by 0 bases and J by 4 bases, leaving 13 bases between them. Germline-derived CDR1 and CDR2 are SGHRS and YFSETQ. The DNA for the CDR3 is TGCGCCAGCAGCTTGGCCGCAGGCCTGAGCACTGAAGCTTTCTTT. This sequence encodes CASSLAAGLSTEAFF.

The chain combines TRBV6-1 with TRBJ2-7; 7 bases match TRBD1. The CDR3 is made up of 13 amino acids. Germline V lookup: CDR1 MNHNS, CDR2 SASEGT. J gave up 1 base and V 7 bases, and 4 bases lay outside the gene matches. The CDR3 coding sequence is TGTGCCAGCACTAGACAGGGATCCTACGAGCAGTACTTC. This encodes CASTRQGSYEQYF.

CDR3 DNA sequence: TGTGCCAGCAGGCGTACCGGGACAGGGAGCTATGGCTACACCTTC. Its translation is CASRRTGTGSYGYTF. The gene calls are TRBV5-4 and TRBJ1-2; the match to TRBD1 covers 9 bases. Germline V gives CDR1 SGHNT, CDR2 YYREEE (reference sequence). With 5 bases clipped from V and 4 bases from J, the junction kept 9 bases outside the gene matches. The CDR3 has 15 amino acids.

The chain combines TRBV7-9 with TRBJ2-1; the D gene is possibly TRBD2 (6 bases). Germline lookup yields CDR1 SEHNR and CDR2 FQNEAQ (reference sequence). The CDR3 has 14 residues. V lost 3 bases to trimming and J lost 3 bases, with 9 bases between them. CDR3: CASSLTSSYNEQFF. CDR3 bases: TGTGCCAGCAGCTTGACTAGTAGCTACAATGAGCAGTTCTTC.

The rearrangement links TRBV5-5 to TRBJ1-1; D possibly corresponds to TRBD1 (5 bases). The CDR3 spans 14 residues. Trimming pared 4 bases from V and 6 bases from J, leaving 16 bases between. Germline loops: CDR1 SGHKS, CDR2 YYEKEE (reference sequence). Written as DNA, the CDR3 is TGTGCCAGCAGCACCGCGGACATCTATGCTGAAGCTTTCTTT. As protein: CASSTADIYAEAFF.

V and J are TRBV19 and TRBJ1-1; 8 bases align to TRBD1. V lost 6 bases, J lost 1 base, and 4 bases stayed unmatched. The CDR3 has 14 amino acids. CDR1 and CDR2 from the germline V gene are LNHDA and SQIVND (reference sequence). CDR3 bases: TGTGCCAGTAGGACAGGGGCCGGGAACACTGAAGCTTTCTTT. Residues: CASRTGAGNTEAFF.

This chain connects TRBV5-1 to TRBJ1-6; no definite D call. V dropped 3 bases and J dropped 1 base, with 8 bases sitting between them. Germline loops: CDR1 SGHRS, CDR2 YFSETQ. The CDR3 has 15 amino acids. In nucleotides, the CDR3 is TGCGCCAGCAGCTCGAGGGATTCCTATAATTCACCCCTCCACTTT. Amino acids: CASSSRDSYNSPLHF.

This chain links TRBV6-6 with TRBJ1-1; no clear D gene. Germline-derived CDR1 and CDR2 are MNHNY and SVGAGI (reference sequence). The CDR3 spans 14 residues. Trimming cost V 6 bases and J 2 bases, with 13 bases left between them. In DNA form, the CDR3 reads TGTGCCAGCAGCGAACGGTCACCAAACACTGAAGCTTTCTTT. As protein: CASSERSPNTEAFF.

V usage is TRBV16 and J usage is TRBJ2-7; D remains ambiguous. Trimming stripped 5 bases from V and 1 base from J, with 3 bases between. The CDR3 length is 11 residues. From germline, CDR1 is KGHSY and CDR2 FQNENV. DNA of the CDR3: TGTGCCAGCAGCACATCCTACGAGCAGTACTTC. Translated: CASSTSYEQYF.

This chain links TRBV7-2 with TRBJ2-3; TRBD2 might be the D (6 bases). V lost 5 bases, J lost 2 bases, and 14 bases lay in between. CDR3 length: 15 residues. In germline, CDR1 is SGHTA, CDR2 FQGNSA. The CDR3: CASSRRDFSTDTQYF. The CDR3 DNA reads as TGTGCCAGCAGCCGCCGGGACTTTTCCACAGATACGCAGTATTTT.

This chain links TRBV11-1 with TRBJ2-1; weak D call: TRBD2 (6 bases). There are 16 residues in the CDR3. The germline V gene has CDR1 SGHAT and CDR2 FQDESV (reference sequence). V lost 0 bases, J lost 2 bases, and 11 bases lay in between. CDR3 in DNA: TGTGCCAGCAGCTTAGCCCCCGGGAGAACCTACAATGAGCAGTTCTTC. Encoded protein: CASSLAPGRTYNEQFF. The whole variable domain, remainder taken from reference TRBV11-1 and TRBJ2-1, is EAEVAQSPRYKITEKSQAVAFWCDPISGHATLYWYRQILGQGPELLVQFQDESVVDDSQLPKDRFSAERLKGVDSTLKIQPAELGDSAMYLCASSLAPGRTYNEQFFGPGTRLTVL.

This chain joins TRBV28 and TRBJ1-2; D is possibly TRBD1 (6 bases). The CDR3 is made up of 12 amino acids. Trimming cost V 4 bases and J 7 bases, with 10 bases left between them. CDR1 is MDHEN and CDR2 is SYDVKM in the germline V gene. The CDR3 spells CASSSDRFGYTF. The CDR3 nucleotides read TGTGCCAGCAGTTCCGACAGGTTTGGCTACACCTTC.

The rearrangement uses TRBV27 and TRBJ2-1; 10 bases are a match to TRBD2. Germline CDR1 is MNHEY and CDR2 is SMNVEV (reference sequence). Losses at the gene ends were 5 bases for V and 5 bases for J; bases not matched to a gene: 12. The CDR3 runs to 17 residues. CDR3 in DNA: TGTGCCAGCAGTCTACTAGCGGGATTATTTCCTAACAATGAGCAGTTCTTC. It encodes CASSLLAGLFPNNEQFF.

The chain combines TRBV27 with TRBJ2-2; TRBD2 matches 9 bases. There are 14 residues in the CDR3. The germline V gene encodes CDR1 MNHEY and CDR2 SMNVEV (reference sequence). The V gene end was trimmed by 5 bases and the J gene end by 5 bases; junction bases not matched to a gene: 3. The CDR3, as DNA: TGTGCCAGCAGTCGACTAGCGGTAACCGGGGAGCTGTTTTTT. Protein product: CASSRLAVTGELFF.

V gene TRBV11-3 combines with J gene TRBJ2-3; tentative D call: TRBD1 (6 bases). Germline lookup yields CDR1 SGHNT and CDR2 YENEEA. CDR3 size: 16 residues. V lost 1 base to trimming and J lost 0 bases, with 11 bases between them. CDR3 residues: CASSLVWGPSTDTQYF. CDR3 in DNA: TGTGCCAGCAGCTTAGTGTGGGGGCCGAGCACAGATACGCAGTATTTT.